These 11 T cell receptor beta chains share one sample of origin, sequenced in a study of T cell changes during pregnancy in multiple sclerosis (dated by TCRdb to between 2019 and 2020). Preparation of the library involved the immunoSEQ multiplex PCR assay. As stored in TCRdb, this immuneACCESS dataset retains in-frame rearrangements with V and J assigned. A fraction of the clones does not appear; measured against another copy, unresolved V genes explain less than half of the discrepancy, and the remainder lacks a known reason. For this sample there are 45,000 to 50,000 clones; around 91% appear just once. The ten largest clones represent approximately 0.41% of the sample. Sequences were derived from CD4+ T cells from peripheral blood mononuclear cells, sampled in the second trimester of pregnancy. These receptors all stem from a female donor in good health, enrolled as a control in a pregnancy study.

J is TRBJ1-5 and V is TRBV6-1; D unresolved. The germline V gene encodes CDR1 MNHNS and CDR2 SASEGT. Trimming cost V 2 bases and J 3 bases, with 5 bases left between them. The CDR3 runs to 13 residues. The CDR3 region has the DNA TGTGCCAGCAGTGAATCGTTCAATCAGCCCCAGCATTTT. This translates into CASSESFNQPQHF.

This clone was counted a single time. The chain couples TRBV28 to TRBJ2-5; possibly TRBD2 for D (5 bases). The CDR3 runs to 13 residues. Trimming shortened V by 3 bases and J by 6 bases, and 11 bases separated the two germline ends. Germline assignment: CDR1 MDHEN and CDR2 SYDVKM. CDR3 protein: CASSFNGIQTQYF. The CDR3 DNA is TGTGCCAGCAGTTTTAACGGGATACAGACCCAGTACTTC.

The rearrangement uses TRBV7-8 and TRBJ2-3, with a weak D call TRBD1 (6 bases). Germline V gives CDR1 SGHVS, CDR2 FQNEAQ. This CDR3 is 14 amino acids long. V was shortened by 0 bases and J by 7 bases, with 11 bases between the two germline ends. DNA of the CDR3: TGTGCCAGCAGCTTAGCGTCACAGGGTCATACGCAGTATTTT. It translates to CASSLASQGHTQYF.

The V gene is TRBV4-2, the J gene TRBJ1-4, with D perhaps TRBD1 (5 bases). Per the germline V gene, CDR1 is LGHNA and CDR2 is YNFKEQ. Trimming removed 3 bases from V and 5 bases from J, with 13 bases in between. This CDR3 region has 15 residues. Written as DNA, the CDR3 is TGTGCCAGCAGCCACCCCGGGACTGGAAATGAAAAACTGTTTTTT. Translation gives CASSHPGTGNEKLFF.

J is TRBJ2-3 and V is TRBV7-2; D gene unclear. Per the germline V gene, CDR1 is SGHTA and CDR2 is FQGNSA. V lost 2 bases, J lost 0 bases, and 15 bases lay in between. CDR3 length: 17 residues. The CDR3 is CASSLRRRPFSTDTQYF. CDR3 nucleotides: TGTGCCAGCAGCTTAAGAAGGAGACCATTTAGCACAGATACGCAGTATTTT.

The chain has TRBV4-1 and TRBJ2-5; the match to TRBD2 covers 7 bases. V lost 0 bases, J lost 6 bases, and 10 bases stayed unmatched. This CDR3 spans 16 amino acids. Germline CDR1 and CDR2: MGHRA and YSYEKL. CDR3 region: CASSQDLGTKLKTQYF. The CDR3 DNA sequence: TGCGCCAGCAGCCAAGATCTCGGGACTAAACTGAAGACCCAGTACTTC.

This clone was recorded once. This chain uses TRBV11-2 with TRBJ2-2, with 10 bases matching TRBD2. CDR3 length equals 17 residues. The V gene end was trimmed by 5 bases and the J gene end by 4 bases; junction bases not matched to a gene: 10. Germline lookup yields CDR1 SGHAT and CDR2 FQNNGV. DNA for the CDR3: TGTGCCAGCAGCAACCCTAGCGGGGGAGGGGGCACCGGGGAGCTGTTTTTT. Translated: CASSNPSGGGGTGELFF.

V and J are TRBV28 and TRBJ2-4; 9 bases are a match to TRBD2. CDR1 is MDHEN, CDR2 SYDVKM, per germline. The CDR3 has 17 amino acids. V shed 6 bases, J shed 1 base, and the junction held 10 bases outside the gene matches. The CDR3 loop reads CASSALLAGFAKNIQYF. The CDR3 nucleotides read TGTGCCAGCAGCGCCCTCCTAGCGGGGTTTGCCAAAAACATTCAGTACTTC.

The chain carries TRBV2 and TRBJ2-3, with 8 bases identical to TRBD1. Looked up from germline, CDR1 is SNHLY and CDR2 is FYNNEI. The CDR3 has 15 amino acids. After removal of 8 bases from V and 1 base from J, the junction contained 8 bases not matched to a gene. This CDR3 is CASADRVSRTDTQYF. As DNA, the CDR3 is TGTGCCAGCGCGGACAGGGTTTCCCGCACAGATACGCAGTATTTT.

The chain couples TRBV4-3 to TRBJ1-2; TRBD1 aligns across 7 bases. The trim removed 0 bases at V and 4 bases at J, leaving 14 bases unmatched. This CDR3 region has 18 residues. Per germline, CDR1 LGHNA and CDR2 YSLEER. As DNA, the CDR3 is TGCGCCAGCAGCCAAGATTGGGCAGGTCCAGGGGGAAGCTATGGCTACACCTTC. Residues: CASSQDWAGPGGSYGYTF.

J is TRBJ1-4 and V is TRBV10-3; D may be TRBD1 (5 bases). This CDR3 is 17 amino acids long. Trimming shortened V by 0 bases and J by 8 bases, and 19 bases separated the two germline ends. Germline CDR1 reads ENHRY; CDR2 reads SYGVKD. The CDR3 sequence is CAISESTRRGVGEKLFF. DNA for the CDR3: TGTGCCATCAGTGAGTCGACCAGGAGGGGTGTAGGCGAAAAACTGTTTTTT.